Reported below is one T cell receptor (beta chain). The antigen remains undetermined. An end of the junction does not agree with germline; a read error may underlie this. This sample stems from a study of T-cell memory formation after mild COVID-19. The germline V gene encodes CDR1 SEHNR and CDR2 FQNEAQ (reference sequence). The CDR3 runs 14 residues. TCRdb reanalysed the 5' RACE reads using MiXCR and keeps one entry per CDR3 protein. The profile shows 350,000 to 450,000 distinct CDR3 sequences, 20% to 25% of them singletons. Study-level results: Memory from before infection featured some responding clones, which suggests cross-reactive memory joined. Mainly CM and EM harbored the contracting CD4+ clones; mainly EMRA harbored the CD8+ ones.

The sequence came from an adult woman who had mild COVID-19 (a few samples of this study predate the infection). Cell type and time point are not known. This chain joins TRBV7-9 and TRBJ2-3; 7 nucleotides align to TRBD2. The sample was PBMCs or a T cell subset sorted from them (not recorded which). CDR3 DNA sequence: TGTGCCAGCAGCCTAGCGGAAATCACAGATACGCAGTATTTT. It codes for CASSLAEITDTQYF. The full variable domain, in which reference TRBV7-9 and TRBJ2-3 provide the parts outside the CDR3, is DTGVSQNPRHKITKRGQNVTFRCDPISEHNRLYWYRQTLGQGPEFLTYFQNEAQLEKSRLLSDRFSAERPKGSFSTLEIQRTEQGDSAMYLCASSLAEITDTQYFGPGTRLTVL.